This T cell receptor (beta chain) was identified during a study of identical twins' blood T cells. Study-wide results and caveats: V gene usage reportedly matched far better within twin pairs than unrelated donors. Abundant TCRbeta CDR3s overlapped more between twins than with unrelated donors.

Three pairs of healthy female monozygous twins were the donors. On this clonotype itself: Its antigen remains unknown.

The CDR3 is 15 residues long. The germline CDR1 and CDR2 sequences are MDHEN and SYDVKM. V dropped 4 bases and J dropped 4; count of bases not matched to a gene: 8. TCR cDNA libraries came from RNA via a modified published protocol. MiXCR was run by TCRdb on the 5' RACE reads, yielding one entry per CDR3 protein. In the table there are 400,000 or so distinct CDR3 sequences, roughly 30% of which are singletons. This TCR was recovered from a woman aged 18-55 years in good health. Sequencing used PBMCs. V is TRBV28 and J is TRBJ1-2; 8 positions match TRBD1. Here the CDR3 reads CASSSSTGELYGYTF. The CDR3 DNA reads as TGTGCCAGCAGTTCCTCGACAGGGGAACTCTATGGCTACACCTTC.